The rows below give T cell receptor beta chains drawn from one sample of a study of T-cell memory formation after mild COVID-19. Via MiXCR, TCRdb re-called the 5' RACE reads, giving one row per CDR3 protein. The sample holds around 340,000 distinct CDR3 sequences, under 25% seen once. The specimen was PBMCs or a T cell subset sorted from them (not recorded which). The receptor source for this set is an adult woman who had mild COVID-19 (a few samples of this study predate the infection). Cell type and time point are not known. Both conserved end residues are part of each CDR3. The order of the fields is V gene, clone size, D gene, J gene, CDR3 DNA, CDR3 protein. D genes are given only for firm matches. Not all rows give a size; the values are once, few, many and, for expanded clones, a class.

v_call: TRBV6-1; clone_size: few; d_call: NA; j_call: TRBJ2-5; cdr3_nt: TGTGCCAGCACCGGGGGACTGGGGAGAGAGACCCAGTACTTC; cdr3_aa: CASTGGLGRETQYF
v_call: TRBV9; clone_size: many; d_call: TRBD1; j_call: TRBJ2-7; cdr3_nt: TGTGCCAGCAGCTTGGGGGAGGACAGGGGCTCATACGAGCAGTACTTC; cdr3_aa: CASSLGEDRGSYEQYF
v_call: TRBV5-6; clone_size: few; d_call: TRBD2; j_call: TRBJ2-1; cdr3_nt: TGTGCCAGCAGACTAGCGGGAGTATTCTACAATGAGCAGTTCTTC; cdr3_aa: CASRLAGVFYNEQFF
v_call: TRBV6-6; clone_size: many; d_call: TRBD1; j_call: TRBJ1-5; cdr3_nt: TGTGCCAGCACAGTGACAGGGGAAGGGAGCAATCAGCCCCAGCATTTT; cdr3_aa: CASTVTGEGSNQPQHF
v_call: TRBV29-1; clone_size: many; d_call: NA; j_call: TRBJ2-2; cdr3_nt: TGCAGCGCCCTGGGGGGGGGGCGCGGCACCGGGGAGCTGTTTTTT; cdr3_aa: CSALGGGRGTGELFF
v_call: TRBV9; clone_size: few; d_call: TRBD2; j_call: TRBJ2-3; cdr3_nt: TGTGCCAGCAGCGTAACTAGCGGGGGGGCCTCAGATACGCAGTATTTT; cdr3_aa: CASSVTSGGASDTQYF
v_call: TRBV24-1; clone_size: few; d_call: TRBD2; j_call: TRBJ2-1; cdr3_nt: TGTGCCACCAGTGCTAACCGGGGGGGAAGCTCCTACAATGAGCAGTTCTTC; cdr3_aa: CATSANRGGSSYNEQFF
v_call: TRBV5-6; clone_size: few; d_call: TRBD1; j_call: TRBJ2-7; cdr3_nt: TGTGCCAGCAGCTGGGGACAGGACCCCTACGAGCAGTACTTC; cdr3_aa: CASSWGQDPYEQYF
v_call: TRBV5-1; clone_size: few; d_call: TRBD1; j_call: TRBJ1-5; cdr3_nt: TGCGCCAGCAGCCCCCACAGGGGGCCCAATCAGCCCCAGCATTTT; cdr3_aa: CASSPHRGPNQPQHF
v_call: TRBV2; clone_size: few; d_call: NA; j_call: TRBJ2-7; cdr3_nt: TGTGCCAGCATGTTGGGGGCGTCCTACGAGCAGTACTTC; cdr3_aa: CASMLGASYEQYF
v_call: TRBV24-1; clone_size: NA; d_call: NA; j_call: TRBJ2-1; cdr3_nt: TGTGCCACCAGCGGACCCGAACCGGACAAGACGATTATAGATGAGCAGTTCTTC; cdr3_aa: CATSGPEPDKTIIDEQFF
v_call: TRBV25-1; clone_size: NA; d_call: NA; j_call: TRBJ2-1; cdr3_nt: TGTGCCAGCAGTGAATGGGCGAGCTCCTACAATGAGCAGTTCTTC; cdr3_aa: CASSEWASSYNEQFF
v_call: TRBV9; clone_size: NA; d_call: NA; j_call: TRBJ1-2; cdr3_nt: TGTGCCAGCAGCGTAGGGGGGGCGCATGGCTACACCTTC; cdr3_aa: CASSVGGAHGYTF
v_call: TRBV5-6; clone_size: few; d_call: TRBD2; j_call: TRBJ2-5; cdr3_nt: TGTGCCAGCAGCTTGGGTCCTAGCGGGAGGCCGGCCCAAGAGACCCAGTACTTC; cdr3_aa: CASSLGPSGRPAQETQYF
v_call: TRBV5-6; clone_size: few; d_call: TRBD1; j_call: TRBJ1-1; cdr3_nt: TGTGCCAGCAGCTTGGGACAGGGGGCTGGTGAAGCTTTCTTT; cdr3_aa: CASSLGQGAGEAFF
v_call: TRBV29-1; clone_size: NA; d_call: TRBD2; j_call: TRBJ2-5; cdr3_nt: TGCAGCGTTGATCGTAGCGGGGAGACCCAGTACTTC; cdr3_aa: CSVDRSGETQYF
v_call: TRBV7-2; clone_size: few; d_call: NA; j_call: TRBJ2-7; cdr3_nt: TGTGCCAGCAGCTTATACAGATCCTCCTACGAGCAGTACTTC; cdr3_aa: CASSLYRSSYEQYF
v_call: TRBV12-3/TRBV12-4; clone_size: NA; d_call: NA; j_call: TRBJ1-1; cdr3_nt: TGTGCCAGCAGTTTAGCCGATAACACTGAAGCTTTCTTT; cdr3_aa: CASSLADNTEAFF
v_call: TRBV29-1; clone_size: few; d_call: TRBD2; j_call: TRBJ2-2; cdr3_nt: TGCAGCGTCGTAGCGGGAGGGACCGTCGGGGAGCTGTTTTTT; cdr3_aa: CSVVAGGTVGELFF
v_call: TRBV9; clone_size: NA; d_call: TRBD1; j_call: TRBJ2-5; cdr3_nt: TGTGCCAGCAGCGTAGGGGGACAGGGGGCCCAAGAGACCCAGTACTTC; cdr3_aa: CASSVGGQGAQETQYF
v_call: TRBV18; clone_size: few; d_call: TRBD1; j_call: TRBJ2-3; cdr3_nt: TGTGCCAGCTCATCAGGACAGGGGTTCTCAGATACGCAGTATTTT; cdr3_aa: CASSSGQGFSDTQYF
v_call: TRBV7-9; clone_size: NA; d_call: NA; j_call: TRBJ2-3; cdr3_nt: TGTGCCAGCAGCTTTGGCGAGTACACAGATACGCAGTATTTT; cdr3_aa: CASSFGEYTDTQYF
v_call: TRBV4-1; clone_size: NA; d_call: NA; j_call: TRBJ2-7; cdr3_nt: TGCGCCAGCAGCCACTCACGGGACGCCCACTACGAGCAGTACTTC; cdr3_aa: CASSHSRDAHYEQYF
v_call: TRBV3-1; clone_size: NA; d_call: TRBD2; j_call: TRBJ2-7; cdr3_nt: TGTGCCAGCAGCCATCGGACTAGCGGGAGTTTTTACGAGCAGTACTTC; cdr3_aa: CASSHRTSGSFYEQYF
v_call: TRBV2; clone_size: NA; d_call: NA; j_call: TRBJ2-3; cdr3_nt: TGTGCCAGAGCTAGCACAGATACGCAGTATTTT; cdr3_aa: CARASTDTQYF
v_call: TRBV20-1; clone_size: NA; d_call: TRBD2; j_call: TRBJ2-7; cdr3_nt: TGCAGTGCTAGAGATGGGGGGGTGCCCGGGGAGTACGAGCAGTACTTC; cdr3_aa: CSARDGGVPGEYEQYF
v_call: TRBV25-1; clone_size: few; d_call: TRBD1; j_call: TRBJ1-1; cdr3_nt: TGTGCCAGCTCTTACGGGACAGGCACTGAAGCTTTCTTT; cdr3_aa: CASSYGTGTEAFF
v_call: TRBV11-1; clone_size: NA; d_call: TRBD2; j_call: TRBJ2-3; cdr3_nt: TGTGCCAGCAGCGTTAGCGGGAGTCCGACAGATACGCAGTATTTT; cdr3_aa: CASSVSGSPTDTQYF
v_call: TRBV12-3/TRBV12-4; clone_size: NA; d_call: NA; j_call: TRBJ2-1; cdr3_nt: TGTGCCAGCAGTGCTAACCCGGTAAGGGGAATCAATGAGCAGTTCTTC; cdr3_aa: CASSANPVRGINEQFF
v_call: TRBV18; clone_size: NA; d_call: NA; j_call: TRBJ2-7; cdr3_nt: TGTGCCAGCTCACCCCAACCCACAAACGTCGAGCAGTACTTC; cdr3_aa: CASSPQPTNVEQYF
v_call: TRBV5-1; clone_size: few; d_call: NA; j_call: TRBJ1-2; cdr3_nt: TGCGCCAGCAGCCAAGACAGGTTTCAGGATGGCTACACCTTC; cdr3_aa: CASSQDRFQDGYTF
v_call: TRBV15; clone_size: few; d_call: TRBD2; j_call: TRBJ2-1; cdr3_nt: TGTGCCACCAGCATCGGACTAGCGGACGGGGGGAATGAGCAGTTCTTC; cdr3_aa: CATSIGLADGGNEQFF
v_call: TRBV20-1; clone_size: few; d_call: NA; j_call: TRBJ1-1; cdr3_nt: TGCAGTGCCAGGACCCTCAACACTGAAGCTTTCTTT; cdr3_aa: CSARTLNTEAFF
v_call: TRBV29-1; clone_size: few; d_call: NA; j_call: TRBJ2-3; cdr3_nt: TGCAGCGTTTGTCCACCTAGCACAGATACGCAGTATTTT; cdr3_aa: CSVCPPSTDTQYF
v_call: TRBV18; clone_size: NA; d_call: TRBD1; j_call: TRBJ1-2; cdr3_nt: TGTGCCAGCTCACCGGGGACAGGGGGTGAGGCTAACTATGGCTACACCTTC; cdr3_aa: CASSPGTGGEANYGYTF
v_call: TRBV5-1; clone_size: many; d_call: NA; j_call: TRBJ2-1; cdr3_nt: TGCGCCAGCAGGTTGGGACTCCGGGAGCAGTTCTTC; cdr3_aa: CASRLGLREQFF
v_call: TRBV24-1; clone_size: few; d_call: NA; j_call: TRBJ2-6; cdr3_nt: TGTGCCACCAGTGAGGTACTCTCTGGGGCCAACGTCCTGACTTTC; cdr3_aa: CATSEVLSGANVLTF
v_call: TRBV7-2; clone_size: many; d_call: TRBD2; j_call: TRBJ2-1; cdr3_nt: TGTGCCAGCAGTAGGACTAGCGGGAGGACCAATGAGCAGTTCTTC; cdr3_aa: CASSRTSGRTNEQFF
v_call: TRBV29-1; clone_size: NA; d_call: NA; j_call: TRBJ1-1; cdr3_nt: TGCAGCGTTGGGAGGATGAATTACACTGAAGCTTTCTTT; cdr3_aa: CSVGRMNYTEAFF
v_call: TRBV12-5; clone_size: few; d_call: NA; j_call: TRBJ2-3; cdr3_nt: TGTGCTAGTGGTTTGGTCCGGTGGGATACGCAGTATTTT; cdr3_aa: CASGLVRWDTQYF
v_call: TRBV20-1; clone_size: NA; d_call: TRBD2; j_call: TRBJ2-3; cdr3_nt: TGCAGTGCTAGTGGATGTAGCGGGACCACAGATACGCAGTATTTT; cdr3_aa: CSASGCSGTTDTQYF
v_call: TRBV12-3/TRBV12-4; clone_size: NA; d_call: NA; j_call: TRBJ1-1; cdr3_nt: TGTGCCAGCAGTTTTCGTTCTAACACTGAAGCTTTCTTT; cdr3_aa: CASSFRSNTEAFF
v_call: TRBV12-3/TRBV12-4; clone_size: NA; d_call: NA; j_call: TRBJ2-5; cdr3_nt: TGTGCCAGCTTACAGGGAAGGATTGAGACCCAGTACTTC; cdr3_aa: CASLQGRIETQYF
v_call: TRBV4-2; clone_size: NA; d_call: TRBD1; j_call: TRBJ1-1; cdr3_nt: TGTGCCAGCAGCCAAGGGGACAGGCCTGAAGCTTTCTTT; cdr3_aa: CASSQGDRPEAFF